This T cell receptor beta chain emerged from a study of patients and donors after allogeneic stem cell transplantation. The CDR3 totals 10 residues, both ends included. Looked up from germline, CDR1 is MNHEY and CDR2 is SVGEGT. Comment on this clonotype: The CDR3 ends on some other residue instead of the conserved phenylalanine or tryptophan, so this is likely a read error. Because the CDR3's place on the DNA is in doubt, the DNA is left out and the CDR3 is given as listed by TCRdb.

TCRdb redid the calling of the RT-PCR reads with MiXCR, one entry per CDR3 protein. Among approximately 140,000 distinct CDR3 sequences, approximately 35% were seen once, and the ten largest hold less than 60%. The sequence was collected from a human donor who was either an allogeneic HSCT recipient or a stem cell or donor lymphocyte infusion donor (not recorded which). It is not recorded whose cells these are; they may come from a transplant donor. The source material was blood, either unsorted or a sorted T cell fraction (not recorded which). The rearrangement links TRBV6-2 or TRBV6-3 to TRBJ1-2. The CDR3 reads CASGRTLHLG.